The next 15 T cell receptor beta chains were all read from a single sample in a study of monozygotic twins with inflammatory bowel disease (dated by TCRdb to the late 2010s). Libraries were built with 5' RACE. Instrument on record: Illumina HiSeq 2500. Based on TCRdb reprocessing of the reads, there is one entry per CDR3 protein sequence, and DNA is missing. The table for this sample records about 450,000 distinct CDR3 sequences. The ten largest clones take up approximately 2.4% of the sample. Sequencing input: blood. Receptors were obtained from a human donor with ulcerative colitis or Crohn's disease, or a healthy co-twin of an affected twin (not recorded which).

V gene TRBV20-1 combines with J gene TRBJ1-1; TCRdb's assignment of TRBD1 cannot be checked, as there is no DNA. The CDR3 contains 14 residues. Germline loops: CDR1 DFQATT, CDR2 SNEGSKA (reference sequence). The CDR3 sequence is CSARWTGPNTEAFF.

V usage is TRBV6-5 and J usage is TRBJ2-2. The germline V gene encodes CDR1 MNHEY and CDR2 SVGAGI. CDR3 length equals 14 residues. Here the CDR3 reads CASSYRVTTGELFF.

The CDR3 loop reads CASSLDRTSGAINEQFF. V is TRBV7-9 and J is TRBJ2-1; TCRdb picks TRBD2, but there is no DNA to check that call. Germline V gives CDR1 SEHNR, CDR2 FQNEAQ (reference sequence). The CDR3 is 17 residues long.

The CDR3 protein is CSAERLRGNQPQHF. V and J are TRBV20-1 and TRBJ1-5. The CDR3 covers 14 residues. Germline V gene sequence: CDR1 DFQATT, CDR2 SNEGSKA (reference sequence).

J is TRBJ1-2 and V is TRBV5-1; TCRdb returns TRBD1, unconfirmable since there is no DNA. CDR3 length: 14 residues. CDR1 SGHRS and CDR2 YFSETQ come from the germline V gene. CDR3 residues: CASSLGQVIYGYTF.

The rearrangement joins TRBV5-1 to TRBJ1-2. The CDR3 covers 12 residues. From germline, CDR1 is SGHRS and CDR2 YFSETQ. CDR3 sequence reads: CASSLDGRGYTF.

This sequence joins TRBV2 and TRBJ2-1; with no DNA, the TCRdb D assignment of TRBD2 cannot be verified. The germline CDR1 and CDR2 sequences are SNHLY and FYNNEI. The CDR3 sequence is 14 residues long. CDR3: CASRDTSGINEQFF.

V gene TRBV6-5 combines with J gene TRBJ2-2; TCRdb's assignment of TRBD2 cannot be checked, as there is no DNA. This CDR3 spans 15 amino acids. Germline V gene sequence: CDR1 MNHEY, CDR2 SVGAGI. The CDR3 protein is CASSYARLAGRELFF.

The chain has TRBV15 and TRBJ1-5. The CDR3 spans 12 residues. Germline CDR1 reads LNHNV; CDR2 reads YYDKDF (reference sequence). The CDR3 spells CATSRSSQPQHF.

This sequence joins TRBV5-1 and TRBJ1-1. Germline CDR1 is SGHRS and CDR2 is YFSETQ. CDR3 length equals 13 residues. CDR3 region: CASSYVGNTEAFF.

The chain has TRBV19 and TRBJ2-1; the TCRdb D gene call, TRBD1, has no DNA to confirm it. The CDR3 runs to 14 residues. Germline V lookup: CDR1 LNHDA, CDR2 SQIVND (reference sequence). CDR3 region: CASSRGQGSNGQFF.

The gene calls are TRBV9 and TRBJ1-3; the D call of TRBD1 rests on TCRdb alone, since no DNA is present to check it. CDR1 is SGDLS, CDR2 YYNGEE, per germline. This CDR3 is 15 amino acids long. The CDR3 sequence is CASSVEGGSGNTIYF.

The chain has TRBV5-6 and TRBJ2-3; TCRdb's D call of TRBD2 is untestable without DNA. The CDR3 loop spans 20 amino acids. CDR1 and CDR2 (germline): SGHDT, YYEEEE. The CDR3 reads CASSLRVVQFRFLEGDTQYF.

V is TRBV11-2 and J is TRBJ2-5; TCRdb returns TRBD1, unconfirmable since there is no DNA. There are 14 residues in the CDR3. The germline gives CDR1 SGHAT, CDR2 FQNNGV. The CDR3 sequence: CASSQGVGVETQYF.

The J gene is TRBJ2-1, the V gene TRBV12-3 or TRBV12-4; with no DNA, the TCRdb D assignment of TRBD2 cannot be verified. CDR3 length: 15 residues. CDR3 sequence reads: CASSHTSGGVNEQFF.